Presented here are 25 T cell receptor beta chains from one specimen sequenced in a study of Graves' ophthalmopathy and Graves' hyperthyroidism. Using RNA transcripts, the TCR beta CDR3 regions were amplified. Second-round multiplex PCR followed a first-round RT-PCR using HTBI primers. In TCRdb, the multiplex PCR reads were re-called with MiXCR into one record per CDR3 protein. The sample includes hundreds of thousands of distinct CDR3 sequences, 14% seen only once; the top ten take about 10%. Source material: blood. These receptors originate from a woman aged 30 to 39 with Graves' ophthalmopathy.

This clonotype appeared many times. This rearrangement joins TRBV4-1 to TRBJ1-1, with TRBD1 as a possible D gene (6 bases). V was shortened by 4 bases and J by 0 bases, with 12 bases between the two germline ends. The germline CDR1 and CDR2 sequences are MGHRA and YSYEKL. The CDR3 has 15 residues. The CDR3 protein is CASSRLQGMNTEAFF. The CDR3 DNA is TGCGCCAGCAGCCGCCTACAGGGAATGAACACTGAAGCTTTCTTT.

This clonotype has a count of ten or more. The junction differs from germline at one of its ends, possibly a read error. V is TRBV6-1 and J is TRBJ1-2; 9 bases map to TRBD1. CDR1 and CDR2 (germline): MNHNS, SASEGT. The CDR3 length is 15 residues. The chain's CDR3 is CASSPTDRGNYGYTF. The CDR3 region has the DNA TGTGCCAGCAGTCCAACGGACAGGGGAAACTACGGCTACACCTTC.

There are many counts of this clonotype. The CDR3 coding sequence is TGTGCCAGCAGCTACGTTACCGGGGAGCTGTTTTTT. It is translated as CASSYVTGELFF. This rearrangement joins TRBV27 to TRBJ2-2; D unresolved. CDR1 and CDR2 from the germline V gene are MNHEY and SMNVEV (reference sequence). The length of the CDR3 is 12 residues. V was shortened by 6 bases and J by 5 bases, with 7 bases between the two germline ends.

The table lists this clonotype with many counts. As DNA, the CDR3 is TGTGCCTGGAGTGGTTGGCCGACGAACACTGAAGCTTTCTTT. It specifies CAWSGWPTNTEAFF. The chain couples TRBV30 to TRBJ1-1; D is ambiguous. This CDR3 region has 14 residues. CDR1 GTSNPN and CDR2 SVGIG come from the germline V gene (reference sequence). The germline V and J ends were trimmed by 1 base and 1 base, with 10 bases remaining between them.

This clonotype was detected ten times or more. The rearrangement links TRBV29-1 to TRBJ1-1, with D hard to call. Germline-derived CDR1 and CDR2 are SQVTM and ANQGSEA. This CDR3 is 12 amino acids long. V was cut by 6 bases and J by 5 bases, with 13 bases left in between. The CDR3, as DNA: TGCAGCGTGGGTTTTCTCCGGACTGAAGCTTTCTTT. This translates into CSVGFLRTEAFF.

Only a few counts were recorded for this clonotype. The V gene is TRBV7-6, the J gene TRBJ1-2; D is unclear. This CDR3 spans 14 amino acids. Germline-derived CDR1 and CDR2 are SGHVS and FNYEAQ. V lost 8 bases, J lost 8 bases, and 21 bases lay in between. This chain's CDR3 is CASGNLRTPMGYTF. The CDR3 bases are TGTGCCAGCGGAAACCTTCGTACCCCTATGGGCTACACCTTC.

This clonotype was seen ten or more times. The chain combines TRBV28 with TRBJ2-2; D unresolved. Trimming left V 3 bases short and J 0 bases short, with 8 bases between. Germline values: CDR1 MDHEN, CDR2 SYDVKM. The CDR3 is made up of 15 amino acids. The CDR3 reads CASSFVGSNTGELFF. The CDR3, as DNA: TGTGCCAGCAGTTTCGTGGGGTCGAACACCGGGGAGCTGTTTTTT.

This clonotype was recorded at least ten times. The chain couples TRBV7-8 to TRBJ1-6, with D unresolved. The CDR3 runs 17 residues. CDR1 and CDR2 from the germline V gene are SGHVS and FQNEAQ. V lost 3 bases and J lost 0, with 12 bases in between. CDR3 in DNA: TGTGCCAGCAGCTTCGACGACCGGAGCTCCTATAATTCACCCCTCCACTTT. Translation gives CASSFDDRSSYNSPLHF.

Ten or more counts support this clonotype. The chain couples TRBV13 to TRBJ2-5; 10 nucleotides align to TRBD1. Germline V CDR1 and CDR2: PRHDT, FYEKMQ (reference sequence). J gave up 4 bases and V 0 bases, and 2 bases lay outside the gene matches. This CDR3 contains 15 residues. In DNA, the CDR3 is TGTGCCAGCAGCTTAGGGGGACAGGGGACAGAGACCCAGTACTTC. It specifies CASSLGGQGTETQYF.

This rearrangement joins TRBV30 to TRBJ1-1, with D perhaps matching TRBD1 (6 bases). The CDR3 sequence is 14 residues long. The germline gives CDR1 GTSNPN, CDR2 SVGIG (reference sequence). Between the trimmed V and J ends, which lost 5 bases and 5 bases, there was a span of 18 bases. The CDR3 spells CAWDRTTAGTEAFF. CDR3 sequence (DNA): TGTGCCTGGGACAGGACAACTGCGGGTACTGAAGCTTTCTTT.

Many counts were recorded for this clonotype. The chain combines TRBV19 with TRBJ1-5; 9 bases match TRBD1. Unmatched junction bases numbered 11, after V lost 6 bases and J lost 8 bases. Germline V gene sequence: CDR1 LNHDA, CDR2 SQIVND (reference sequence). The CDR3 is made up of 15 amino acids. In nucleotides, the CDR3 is TGTGCCAGTAGCCCACAACAGGGGGCAGGGGAGCCCCAGCATTTT. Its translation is CASSPQQGAGEPQHF.

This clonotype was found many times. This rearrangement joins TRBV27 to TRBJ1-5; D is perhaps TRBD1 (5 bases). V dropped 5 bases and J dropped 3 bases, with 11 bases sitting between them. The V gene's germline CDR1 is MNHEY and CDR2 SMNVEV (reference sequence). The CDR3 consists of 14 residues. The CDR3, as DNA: TGTGCCAGCAGTCTCGGGACTCTCAATCAGCCCCAGCATTTT. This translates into CASSLGTLNQPQHF.

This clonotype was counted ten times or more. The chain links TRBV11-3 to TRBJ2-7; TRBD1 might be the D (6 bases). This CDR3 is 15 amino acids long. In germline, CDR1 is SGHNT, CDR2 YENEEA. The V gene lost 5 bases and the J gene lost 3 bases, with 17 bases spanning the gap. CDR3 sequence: CASSLGVLGHYEQYF. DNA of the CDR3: TGTGCCAGCAGCCTAGGGGTCTTGGGACACTACGAGCAGTACTTC.

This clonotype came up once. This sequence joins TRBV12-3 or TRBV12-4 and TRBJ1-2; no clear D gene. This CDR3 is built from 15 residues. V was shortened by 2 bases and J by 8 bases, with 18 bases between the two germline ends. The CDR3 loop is CASSLSRVGMEGYTF. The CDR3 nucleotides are TGTGCCAGCAGTTTAAGTCGTGTGGGCATGGAGGGCTACACCTTC.

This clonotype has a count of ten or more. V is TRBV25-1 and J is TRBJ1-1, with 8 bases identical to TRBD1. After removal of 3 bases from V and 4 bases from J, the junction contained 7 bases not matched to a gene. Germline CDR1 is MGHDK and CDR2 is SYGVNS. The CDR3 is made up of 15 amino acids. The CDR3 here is CASSEKAGQVTEAFF. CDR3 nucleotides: TGTGCCAGCAGTGAGAAAGCGGGACAGGTCACTGAAGCTTTCTTT.

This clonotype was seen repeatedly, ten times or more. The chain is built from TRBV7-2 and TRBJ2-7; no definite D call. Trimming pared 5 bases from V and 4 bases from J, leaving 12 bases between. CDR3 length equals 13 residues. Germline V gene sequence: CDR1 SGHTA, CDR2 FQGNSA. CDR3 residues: CASSTSSAYEQYF. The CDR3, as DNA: TGTGCCAGCAGCACCTCGTCGGCTTACGAGCAGTACTTC.

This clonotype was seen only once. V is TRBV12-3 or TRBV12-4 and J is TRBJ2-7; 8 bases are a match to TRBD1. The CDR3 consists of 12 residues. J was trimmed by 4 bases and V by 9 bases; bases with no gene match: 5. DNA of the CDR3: TGTGCCAGTCTAGGACAGGGTTACGAGCAGTACTTC. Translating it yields CASLGQGYEQYF.

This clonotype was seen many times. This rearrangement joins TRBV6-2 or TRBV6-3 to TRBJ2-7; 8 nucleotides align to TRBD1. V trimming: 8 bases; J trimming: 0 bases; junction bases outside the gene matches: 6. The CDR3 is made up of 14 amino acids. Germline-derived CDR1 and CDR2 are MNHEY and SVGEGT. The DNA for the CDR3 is TGTGCCAGCGACAGGGGCAAGAACTCCTACGAGCAGTACTTC. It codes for CASDRGKNSYEQYF.

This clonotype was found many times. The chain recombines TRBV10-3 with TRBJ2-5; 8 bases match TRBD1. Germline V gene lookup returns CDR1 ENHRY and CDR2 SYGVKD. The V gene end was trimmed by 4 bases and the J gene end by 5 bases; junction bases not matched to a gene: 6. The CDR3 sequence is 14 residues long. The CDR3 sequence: CAISGQGPTETQYF. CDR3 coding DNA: TGTGCCATCAGTGGACAGGGGCCTACCGAGACCCAGTACTTC.

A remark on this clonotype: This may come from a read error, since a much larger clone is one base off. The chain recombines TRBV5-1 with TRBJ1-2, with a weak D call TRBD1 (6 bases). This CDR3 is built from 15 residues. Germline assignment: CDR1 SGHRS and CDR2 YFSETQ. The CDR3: CASSWNRDFREGYIF. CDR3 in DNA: TGCGCCAGCAGCTGGAACAGGGACTTCCGAGAGGGCTACATCTTC.

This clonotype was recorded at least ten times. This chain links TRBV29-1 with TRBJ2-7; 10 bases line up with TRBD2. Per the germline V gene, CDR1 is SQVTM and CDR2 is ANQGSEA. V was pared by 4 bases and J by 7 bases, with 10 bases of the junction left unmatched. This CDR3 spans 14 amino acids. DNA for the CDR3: TGCAGCGTTGTCCCCGGACTAGCGGAAGGGGAGCAGTACTTC. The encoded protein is CSVVPGLAEGEQYF.

Here the CDR3 reads CASTGAQAGGTEAFF. CDR3 DNA sequence: TGTGCCAGCACCGGGGCTCAGGCCGGGGGCACTGAAGCTTTCTTT. The chain combines TRBV28 with TRBJ1-1, with D maybe TRBD1 (5 bases). V was pared by 7 bases and J by 4 bases, with 19 bases between. The V gene's germline CDR1 is MDHEN and CDR2 SYDVKM. This CDR3 spans 15 amino acids.

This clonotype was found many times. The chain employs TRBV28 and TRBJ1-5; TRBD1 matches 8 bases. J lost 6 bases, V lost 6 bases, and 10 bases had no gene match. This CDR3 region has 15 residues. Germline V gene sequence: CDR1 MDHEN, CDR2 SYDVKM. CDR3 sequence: CASRAQGASFQPQHF. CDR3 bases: TGTGCCAGCAGAGCGCAGGGGGCGAGTTTTCAGCCCCAGCATTTT.

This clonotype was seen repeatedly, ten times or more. CDR3: CASSLTSGGNGGELFF. CDR3 bases: TGTGCCAGCAGCTTGACTAGCGGGGGGAACGGCGGGGAGCTGTTTTTT. The J gene is TRBJ2-2, the V gene TRBV7-3, with 13 bases matching TRBD2. Germline CDR1 and CDR2: SGHTA and FQGTGA. This CDR3 spans 16 amino acids. V dropped 3 bases and J dropped 7; count of bases not matched to a gene: 5. The full variable domain, in which reference TRBV7-3 and TRBJ2-2 provide the parts outside the CDR3, is GAGVSQTPSNKVTEKGKYVELRCDPISGHTALYWYRQSLGQGPEFLIYFQGTGAADDSGLPNDRFFAVRPEGSVSTLKIQRTERGDSAVYLCASSLTSGGNGGELFFGEGSRLTVL.

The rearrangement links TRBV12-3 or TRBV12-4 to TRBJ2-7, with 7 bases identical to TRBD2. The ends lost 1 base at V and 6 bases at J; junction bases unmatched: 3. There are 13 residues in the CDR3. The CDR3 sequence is CASSLGLASEQYF. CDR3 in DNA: TGTGCCAGCAGTTTAGGACTAGCATCCGAGCAGTACTTC.